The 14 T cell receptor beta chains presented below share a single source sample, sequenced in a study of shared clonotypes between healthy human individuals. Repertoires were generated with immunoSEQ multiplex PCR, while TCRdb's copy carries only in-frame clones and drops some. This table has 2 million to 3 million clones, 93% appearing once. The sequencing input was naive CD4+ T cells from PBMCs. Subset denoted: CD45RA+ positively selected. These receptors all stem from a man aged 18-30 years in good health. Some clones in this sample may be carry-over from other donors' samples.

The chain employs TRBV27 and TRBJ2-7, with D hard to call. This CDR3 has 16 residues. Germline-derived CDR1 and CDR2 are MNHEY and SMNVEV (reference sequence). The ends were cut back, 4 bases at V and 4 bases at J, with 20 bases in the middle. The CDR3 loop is CASSYRPLPTQYEQYF. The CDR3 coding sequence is TGTGCCAGCAGTTACCGACCCCTCCCTACCCAATACGAGCAGTACTTC.

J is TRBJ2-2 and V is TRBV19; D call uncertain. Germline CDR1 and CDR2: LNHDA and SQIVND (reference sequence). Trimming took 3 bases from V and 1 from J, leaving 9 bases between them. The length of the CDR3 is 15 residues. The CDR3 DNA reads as TGTGCCAGTAGTATCTACGGTATGAACACCGGGGAGCTGTTTTTT. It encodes CASSIYGMNTGELFF.

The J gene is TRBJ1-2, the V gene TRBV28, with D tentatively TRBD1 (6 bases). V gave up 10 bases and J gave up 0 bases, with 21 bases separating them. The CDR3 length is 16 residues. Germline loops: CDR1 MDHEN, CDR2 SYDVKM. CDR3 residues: CATQGGRLTANYGYTF. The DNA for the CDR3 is TGTGCCACCCAAGGGGGACGACTGACTGCTAACTATGGCTACACCTTC.

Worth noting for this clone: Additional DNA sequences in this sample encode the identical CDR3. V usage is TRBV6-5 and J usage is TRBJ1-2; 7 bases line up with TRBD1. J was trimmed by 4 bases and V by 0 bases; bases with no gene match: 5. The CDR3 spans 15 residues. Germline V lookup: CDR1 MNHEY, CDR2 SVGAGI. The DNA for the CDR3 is TGTGCCAGCAGTTACTCCGCAGGGGGATCCTATGGCTACACCTTC. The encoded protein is CASSYSAGGSYGYTF.

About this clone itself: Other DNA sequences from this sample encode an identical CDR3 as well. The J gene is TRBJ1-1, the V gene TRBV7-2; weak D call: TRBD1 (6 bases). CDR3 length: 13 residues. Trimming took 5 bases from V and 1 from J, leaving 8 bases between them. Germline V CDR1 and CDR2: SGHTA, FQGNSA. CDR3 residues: CASSLDRNTEAFF. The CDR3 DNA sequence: TGTGCCAGCAGCCTGGACAGGAACACTGAAGCTTTCTTT.

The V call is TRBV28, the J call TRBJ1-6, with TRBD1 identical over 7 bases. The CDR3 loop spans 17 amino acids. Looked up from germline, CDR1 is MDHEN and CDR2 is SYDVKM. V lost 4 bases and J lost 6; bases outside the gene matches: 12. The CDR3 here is CASSSDRWSFINSPLHF. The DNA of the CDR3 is TGTGCCAGCAGTTCGGACAGGTGGTCGTTTATTAATTCACCCCTCCACTTT.

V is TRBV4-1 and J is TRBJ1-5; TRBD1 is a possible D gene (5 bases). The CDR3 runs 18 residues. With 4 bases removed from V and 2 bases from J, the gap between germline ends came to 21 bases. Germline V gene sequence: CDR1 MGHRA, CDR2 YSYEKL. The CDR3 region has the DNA TGCGCCAGCAGCCTTGGGGGGTCCAGAGATTTCGGCAATCAGCCCCAGCATTTT. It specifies CASSLGGSRDFGNQPQHF.

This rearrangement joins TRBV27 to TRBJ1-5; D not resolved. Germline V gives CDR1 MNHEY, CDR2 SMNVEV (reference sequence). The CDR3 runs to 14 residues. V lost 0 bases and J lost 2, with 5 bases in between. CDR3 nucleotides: TGTGCCAGCAGTTTATCGAAGGGCAATCAGCCCCAGCATTTT. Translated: CASSLSKGNQPQHF.

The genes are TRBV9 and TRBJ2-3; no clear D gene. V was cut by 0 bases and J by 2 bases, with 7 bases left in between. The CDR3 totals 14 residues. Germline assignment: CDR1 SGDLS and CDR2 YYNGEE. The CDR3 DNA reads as TGTGCCAGCAGCGTAGGTTCTATCACAGATACGCAGTATTTT. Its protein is CASSVGSITDTQYF.

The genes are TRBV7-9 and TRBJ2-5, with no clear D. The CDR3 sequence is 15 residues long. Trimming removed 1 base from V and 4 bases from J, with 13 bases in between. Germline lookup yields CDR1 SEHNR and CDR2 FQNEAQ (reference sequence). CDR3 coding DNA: TGTGCCAGCAGCTTAGGGGCAGACTGGACAGAGACCCAGTACTTC. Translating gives CASSLGADWTETQYF.

CDR3 residues: CASSDYRTGDPANHQPQHF. The CDR3 DNA reads TGTGCCAGCAGTGACTACAGGACAGGGGACCCCGCCAACCATCAGCCCCAGCATTTT. The chain recombines TRBV6-4 with TRBJ1-5; 9 bases are shared with TRBD1. CDR1 and CDR2 from the germline V gene are MRHNA and SNTAGT. Germline trimming cut 1 base from V and 5 bases from J; bases unmatched to any gene: 15. This CDR3 is 19 amino acids long.

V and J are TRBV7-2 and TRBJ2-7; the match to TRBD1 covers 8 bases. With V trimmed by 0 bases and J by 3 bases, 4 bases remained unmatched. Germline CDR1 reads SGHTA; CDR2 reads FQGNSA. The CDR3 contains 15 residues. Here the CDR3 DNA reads TGTGCCAGCAGCTTAGCGACCGGGACAGGCTACGAGCAGTACTTC. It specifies CASSLATGTGYEQYF.

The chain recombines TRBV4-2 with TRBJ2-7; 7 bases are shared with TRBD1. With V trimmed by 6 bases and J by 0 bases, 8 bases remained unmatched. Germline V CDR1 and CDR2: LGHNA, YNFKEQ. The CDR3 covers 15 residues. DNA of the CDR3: TGTGCCAGCAGTTCCGACAGGGTACACTCCTACGAGCAGTACTTC. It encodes CASSSDRVHSYEQYF.

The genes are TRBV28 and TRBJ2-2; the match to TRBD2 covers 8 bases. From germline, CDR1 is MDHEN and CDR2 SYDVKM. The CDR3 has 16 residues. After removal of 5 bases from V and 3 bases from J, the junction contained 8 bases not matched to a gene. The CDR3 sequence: CASSRPTSGYTGELFF. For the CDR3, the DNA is TGTGCCAGCAGTCGACCCACTAGCGGATACACCGGGGAGCTGTTTTTT.